A selection of T cell receptor beta chains follows, all from one sample in a study of cytomegalovirus exposure and HLA in healthy donors. The assay was immunoSEQ multiplex PCR, and TCRdb's table has in-frame clones only and misses some. The table includes more than 150,000 clones, around 81% detected once. Sequenced sample: PBMCs. Source of these receptors: a woman in her twenties or thirties in good health and CMV-seronegative. Each CDR3 is given with its conserved first and last residue. D genes are given only for firm matches. Only some rows state a clone size, as once, few, many or a class for expanded clones.

d_gene	v_gene	abundance	j_gene	CDR3aa	CDR3nt
.	TRBV6-5	.	TRBJ2-7	CASSYQVSYEQYF	TGTGCCAGCAGTTACCAGGTCTCCTACGAGCAGTACTTC
.	TRBV25-1	.	TRBJ1-3	CASSEYQGSSGNTIYF	TGTGCCAGCAGTGAATATCAGGGTTCCTCTGGAAACACCATATATTTT
TRBD1	TRBV5-8	once	TRBJ2-7	CASEGQPSSYEQYF	TGTGCCAGCGAGGGACAGCCCAGTTCCTACGAGCAGTACTTC
.	TRBV18	.	TRBJ2-5	CASSYTTPQGETQYF	TGTGCCAGCTCATACACCACCCCGCAGGGAGAGACCCAGTACTTC
TRBD2	TRBV27	.	TRBJ2-1	CASSFGGGSSYNEQFF	TGTGCCAGCAGTTTTGGGGGGGGGAGCTCCTACAATGAGCAGTTCTTC
TRBD1	TRBV5-4	.	TRBJ2-5	CASSHGTVQETQYF	TGTGCCAGCAGCCATGGGACAGTACAAGAGACCCAGTACTTC
.	TRBV6-6	.	TRBJ1-2	CASSGDSANGYTF	TGTGCCAGCAGTGGAGACAGTGCAAATGGCTACACCTTC
.	TRBV5-1	.	TRBJ1-1	CASSLAGRGKAFF	TGCGCCAGCAGCTTGGCGGGCAGGGGAAAAGCTTTCTTT
.	TRBV5-1	.	TRBJ2-7	CASSLAPGGFYEQYF	TGCGCCAGCAGCTTGGCCCCGGGGGGCTTCTACGAGCAGTACTTC
TRBD1	TRBV19	.	TRBJ1-1	CASSLSRDRATEAFF	TGTGCCAGTAGCCTGAGCCGGGACAGGGCCACTGAAGCTTTCTTT
.	TRBV29-1	.	TRBJ1-2	CSVTDTPYGYTF	TGCAGCGTCACGGACACCCCTTATGGCTACACCTTC
.	TRBV18	.	TRBJ2-5	CASSPNKETQYF	TGTGCCAGCTCACCAAACAAAGAGACCCAGTACTTC
TRBD1	TRBV19	.	TRBJ1-2	CASTPAGTGTNYGYTF	TGTGCCAGTACCCCCGCCGGGACAGGTACTAACTATGGCTACACCTTC
TRBD2	TRBV6-1	.	TRBJ2-1	CASSETGTSGGANEQFF	TGTGCCAGCAGTGAAACCGGGACTAGCGGGGGGGCAAATGAGCAGTTCTTC
.	TRBV28	few	TRBJ1-1	CASSHQTPGSEAFF	TGTGCCAGCAGCCACCAGACGCCAGGTTCGGAAGCTTTCTTT
.	TRBV2	.	TRBJ2-7	CASSPHYEQYF	TGTGCCAGCAGCCCACACTACGAGCAGTACTTC
.	TRBV5-6	.	TRBJ1-5	CASSSSRGLRQPQHF	TGTGCCAGCAGCTCCTCCAGGGGTCTGAGGCAGCCCCAGCATTTT
TRBD1	TRBV28	.	TRBJ1-1	CASSFGATGGTEAFF	TGTGCCAGCAGTTTTGGGGCAACAGGGGGCACTGAAGCTTTCTTT
TRBD1	TRBV28	once	TRBJ2-2	CASRKGGQGAAGELFF	TGTGCCAGCAGGAAGGGCGGACAGGGTGCGGCCGGGGAGCTGTTTTTT
TRBD1	TRBV2	.	TRBJ2-5	CASSRQGSETQYF	TGTGCCAGCAGTCGACAGGGGTCGGAGACCCAGTACTTC
TRBD1	TRBV30	few	TRBJ1-2	CAWSPTTGSYGYTF	TGTGCCTGGAGCCCAACGACAGGGAGCTATGGCTACACCTTC
TRBD1	TRBV13	.	TRBJ2-2	CASSLQGAGGELFF	TGTGCCAGCAGCCTGCAGGGGGCTGGCGGGGAGCTGTTTTTT
TRBD2	TRBV7-2	.	TRBJ2-3	CASSSGLAADTQYF	TGTGCCAGCAGCTCGGGACTAGCGGCAGATACGCAGTATTTT
TRBD2	TRBV20-1	.	TRBJ2-7	CSAGLPPGTGF	TGCAGTGCGGGACTACCTCCGGGAACCGGATTC
.	TRBV6-5	.	TRBJ2-1	CASSYFRGVEQFF	TGTGCCAGCAGTTACTTCAGGGGAGTTGAGCAGTTCTTC
TRBD2	TRBV11-1	.	TRBJ2-7	CASSLAGGLGHHEQYF	TGTGCCAGCAGCTTAGCCGGAGGACTAGGGCACCACGAGCAGTACTTC
TRBD2	TRBV15	.	TRBJ2-5	CATSRVAGVQETQYF	TGTGCCACCAGCAGGGTAGCGGGGGTCCAAGAGACCCAGTACTTC
TRBD1	TRBV29-1	.	TRBJ2-1	CSALDRGRLNEQFF	TGCAGCGCCTTGGACAGGGGGCGCTTAAATGAGCAGTTCTTC
TRBD1	TRBV4-3	.	TRBJ1-1	CASSQDGRGLTEAFF	TGCGCCAGCAGCCAAGACGGCAGGGGGCTTACTGAAGCTTTCTTT
TRBD2	TRBV6-5	.	TRBJ2-5	CASSKREGETQYF	TGTGCCAGCAGTAAGCGGGAGGGGGAGACCCAGTACTTC
TRBD2	TRBV11-2	.	TRBJ2-5	CASSASGTSGRSKQYF	TGTGCCAGCAGCGCCTCCGGGACTAGCGGGAGGAGCAAGCAGTACTTC
TRBD1	TRBV5-1	.	TRBJ1-1	CASIEGADTEAFF	TGCGCCAGCATCGAGGGGGCAGACACTGAAGCTTTCTTT
TRBD1	TRBV5-4	.	TRBJ2-1	CASSHQGAYNEQFF	TGTGCCAGCAGCCATCAGGGGGCGTACAATGAGCAGTTCTTC
TRBD1	TRBV7-2	.	TRBJ2-7	CASSPTGGAGVEQYF	TGTGCCAGCAGCCCAACAGGGGGCGCAGGAGTCGAGCAGTACTTC
.	TRBV14	.	TRBJ1-2	CASSQALFGYTF	TGTGCCAGCAGCCAAGCTCTTTTCGGCTACACCTTC
TRBD1	TRBV27	.	TRBJ2-5	CASRNGTGVWETQYF	TGTGCCAGCAGAAACGGGACAGGGGTGTGGGAGACCCAGTACTTC
.	TRBV7-9	.	TRBJ1-2	CASSHPLVGQDRFTGYTF	TGTGCCAGCAGCCACCCCCTGGTTGGCCAGGACAGATTCACGGGCTACACCTTC
.	TRBV5-5	.	TRBJ2-3	CASSQSRQSSSTDTQYF	TGTGCCAGCAGCCAGAGCCGACAGAGTTCTAGCACAGATACGCAGTATTTT
.	TRBV27	.	TRBJ2-1	CASSPRLVGNEQFF	TGTGCCAGCAGCCCGCGACTAGTAGGCAATGAGCAGTTCTTC
.	TRBV27	.	TRBJ2-2	CASSLAGELFF	TGTGCCAGCAGTTTGGCTGGGGAGCTGTTTTTT
TRBD1	TRBV28	.	TRBJ1-2	CASRPIDRANYGYTF	TGTGCCAGCAGGCCGATCGACAGGGCAAACTATGGCTACACCTTC
TRBD1	TRBV5-1	few	TRBJ2-5	CASSFYRGETQYF	TGCGCCAGCAGCTTTTACAGGGGAGAGACCCAGTACTTC
TRBD1	TRBV19	.	TRBJ1-2	CASSGETPDWDRPRSNYGYTF	TGTGCCAGTAGCGGAGAAACTCCTGACTGGGACAGACCGAGGTCTAACTATGGCTACACCTTC
TRBD2	TRBV11-2	.	TRBJ2-2	CASSLSGTNTGELFF	TGTGCCAGCAGCTTAAGCGGGACGAACACCGGGGAGCTGTTTTTT
TRBD1	TRBV27	.	TRBJ2-7	CASSLTPNRGPYEQYF	TGTGCCAGCAGTTTAACACCCAACAGGGGGCCCTACGAGCAGTACTTC
TRBD2	TRBV19	.	TRBJ2-3	CASSLRTRRTDTQYF	TGTGCCAGTAGTCTACGGACTAGACGCACAGATACGCAGTATTTT
TRBD2	TRBV5-1	.	TRBJ2-7	CASSSGLAGSEQYF	TGCGCCAGCAGCTCGGGACTAGCGGGATCCGAGCAGTACTTC
.	TRBV6-1	.	TRBJ1-2	CASSESGVDYGYTF	TGTGCCAGCAGTGAATCGGGGGTCGACTATGGCTACACCTTC
.	TRBV6-5	.	TRBJ2-5	CASRPRVGSQETQYF	TGTGCCAGCAGGCCTAGAGTGGGGAGCCAAGAGACCCAGTACTTC
.	TRBV9	.	TRBJ1-5	CASSVDSSNQPQHF	TGTGCCAGCAGCGTAGACAGTAGCAATCAGCCCCAGCATTTT
.	TRBV30	.	TRBJ1-4	CAWNEGKEKLFF	TGTGCCTGGAACGAGGGAAAGGAAAAACTGTTTTTT
TRBD2	TRBV4-1	.	TRBJ2-1	CASSQDRGTSGFHEQFF	TGCGCCAGCAGCCAAGATAGAGGGACTAGCGGGTTCCATGAGCAGTTCTTC
.	TRBV19	.	TRBJ1-5	CASAEGAAGMNQPQHF	TGTGCCAGTGCTGAAGGCGCGGCAGGGATGAATCAGCCCCAGCATTTT
TRBD1	TRBV28	.	TRBJ1-2	CASSLTGGSLYTF	TGTGCCAGCAGTTTGACAGGGGGCTCCCTCTACACCTTC
.	TRBV2	.	TRBJ1-1	CAILDTEVEAFF	TGTGCCATCCTAGATACGGAGGTTGAAGCTTTCTTT
TRBD1	TRBV5-6	.	TRBJ2-5	CASSVGDSQETQYF	TGTGCCAGCAGCGTCGGGGACAGCCAAGAGACCCAGTACTTC
.	TRBV28	.	TRBJ1-2	CASSLIGGGYGYTF	TGTGCCAGCAGTTTGATTGGGGGAGGGTATGGCTACACCTTC